These 24 T cell receptor beta chains came from one sample sequenced in a study of T-cell reconstitution after alpha-beta-depleted transplantation in children. Preparation of the TCRbeta library involved a method that used unique molecular identifiers. From the PCR reads, TCRdb called clonotypes with MiXCR, one entry per CDR3 protein. This sample has roughly 500,000 distinct CDR3 sequences; less than 35% occur once, and the top ten carry approximately 2.3%. The material sequenced was PBMCs from the stem cell graft donor, taken from the stem cell graft. Receptors were obtained from a human donor who donated a stem cell graft to a child with aplastic anemia.

This sequence joins TRBV10-3 and TRBJ2-1; tentatively, D is TRBD2 (6 bases). The V end lost 2 bases, the J end lost 2 bases, and 13 bases lay between the germline ends. The CDR3 runs 16 residues. The V gene's germline CDR1 is ENHRY and CDR2 SYGVKD. The CDR3 DNA sequence: TGTGCCATCAGTGAGCGGGGGTTGGATCCCTACAATGAGCAGTTCTTC. It is translated as CAISERGLDPYNEQFF.

A word on this clonotype: A junction end diverges from the germline sequence, so it may reflect a read error. The V gene is TRBV7-6, the J gene TRBJ2-1, with D perhaps matching TRBD1 or TRBD2 (5 bases each). The CDR3 loop spans 12 amino acids. Germline CDR1 reads SGHVS; CDR2 reads FNYEAQ. The CDR3: CASSSRDADGIF. The DNA of the CDR3 is TGTGCCAGCAGCTCACGGGACGCGGACGGGATCTTC.

This clonotype came up a few times. The chain recombines TRBV20-1 with TRBJ1-1, with a weak D call TRBD1 (6 bases). The germline V gene has CDR1 DFQATT and CDR2 SNEGSKA (reference sequence). There are 16 residues in the CDR3. CDR3 loop: CCPRAGGMRGNTEAFF. The DNA of the CDR3 is TGCTGCCCCCGGGCCGGGGGCATGAGGGGGAACACTGAAGCTTTCTTT.

This clonotype came up a few times. The J gene is TRBJ2-5, the V gene TRBV29-1; 11 bases map to TRBD2. V lost 2 bases to trimming and J lost 1 base; unmatched junction nucleotides: 3. Germline V lookup: CDR1 SQVTM, CDR2 ANQGSEA. The CDR3 length is 15 residues. CDR3 DNA: TGCAGCGTTGAAAGGGGGACTAGCGGCCAAGAGACCCAGTACTTC. Encoded protein: CSVERGTSGQETQYF.

Only a few counts were recorded for this clonotype. V usage is TRBV20-1 and J usage is TRBJ2-1, with TRBD2 matching 10 bases. The germline V gene encodes CDR1 DFQATT and CDR2 SNEGSKA (reference sequence). The CDR3 length is 15 residues. Trimming took 0 bases from V and 6 from J; bases not matched to a gene: 5. The CDR3 is CSARDLAGVSNEQFF. The DNA for the CDR3 is TGCAGTGCTAGAGATCTAGCGGGAGTTTCCAATGAGCAGTTCTTC.

This chain joins TRBV4-3 and TRBJ1-3; tentative D call: TRBD1 (5 bases). Germline loops: CDR1 LGHNA, CDR2 YSLEER. CDR3 size: 15 residues. Trimming stripped 1 base from V and 2 bases from J, with 9 bases between. CDR3 region: CASSQAGHPGNTIYF. CDR3 nucleotide sequence: TGCGCCAGCAGCCAAGCAGGGCACCCTGGAAACACCATATATTTT.

The chain has TRBV11-3 and TRBJ2-7; 13 bases fit TRBD2. CDR1 is SGHNT, CDR2 YENEEA, per germline. V was pared by 5 bases and J by 2 bases, with 6 bases of the junction left unmatched. The length of the CDR3 is 16 residues. The CDR3 region is CASSLTGTSGTYEQYF. The CDR3 nucleotides are TGTGCCAGCAGCCTAACCGGGACTAGCGGGACCTACGAGCAGTACTTC.

This clonotype was seen only a few times. The rearrangement uses TRBV6-1 and TRBJ1-1; D gene unclear. Trimming pared 5 bases from V and 1 base from J, leaving 5 bases between. Germline CDR1 and CDR2: MNHNS and SASEGT. The CDR3 covers 12 residues. The CDR3: CASSPQNTEAFF. The CDR3 DNA follows: TGTGCCAGCAGTCCACAGAACACTGAAGCTTTCTTT.

This chain's CDR3 is CATQWAGANVLTF. CDR3 coding DNA: TGTGCCACCCAATGGGCTGGGGCCAACGTCCTGACTTTC. The chain is built from TRBV12-3 or TRBV12-4 and TRBJ2-6; no clear D gene. The CDR3 runs 13 residues. The V gene lost 10 bases and the J gene lost 2 bases, with 9 bases spanning the gap.

The chain recombines TRBV7-8 with TRBJ1-1; TRBD1 aligns across 9 bases. V gave up 4 bases and J gave up 6 bases; unmatched junction bases: 12. The CDR3 is made up of 16 amino acids. Germline assignment: CDR1 SGHVS and CDR2 FQNEAQ. The CDR3 region has the DNA TGTGCCAGCAGCTCATTTTTCGCGGACAGGGGCGCTGAAGCTTTCTTT. The encoded protein is CASSSFFADRGAEAFF.

The chain uses TRBV12-3 or TRBV12-4 and TRBJ2-1; the D gene is possibly TRBD2 (6 bases). Trimming took off 3 bases at V and 4 bases at J, with 16 bases between the two ends. This CDR3 has 16 residues. CDR3 in DNA: TGTGCCAGCAGTTTTATTCAGCCTAGCGAGTACAATGAGCAGTTCTTC. Encoded protein: CASSFIQPSEYNEQFF.

A remark on this clonotype: One junction end disagrees with the germline gene, perhaps due to a read error. The chain has TRBV20-1 and TRBJ2-6; 7 bases match TRBD1. The CDR3 runs to 20 residues. Germline CDR1 reads DFQATT; CDR2 reads SNEGSKA (reference sequence). The chain's CDR3 is CSAYPGTVYTPYSGANGLTF. CDR3 DNA sequence: TGCAGTGCTTATCCCGGGACAGTCTATACACCTTACTCTGGGGCCAACGGCCTGACTTTC.

The chain carries TRBV20-1 and TRBJ2-1, with D possibly being TRBD2 (6 bases). This CDR3 has 17 residues. Germline CDR1 is DFQATT and CDR2 is SNEGSKA (reference sequence). Trimming took off 4 bases at V and 4 bases at J, with 23 bases between the two ends. The CDR3 spells CSATHGNRRVLYNEQFF. In nucleotides, the CDR3 is TGCAGTGCTACGCACGGTAATAGGAGGGTATTGTACAATGAGCAGTTCTTC.

In its sample, this clonotype was seen a few times. J is TRBJ2-1 and V is TRBV5-8, with D tentatively TRBD1 or TRBD2 (6 bases each). The CDR3 has 18 amino acids. CDR1 is SGHTS, CDR2 YDEGEE, per germline. V gave up 3 bases and J gave up 0 bases, with 19 bases separating them. The CDR3, as DNA: TGTGCCAGCAGCTGGGGGGCGTCGCGGGGTAGCTCCTACAATGAGCAGTTCTTC. It yields the protein CASSWGASRGSSYNEQFF. The full variable domain, its missing parts supplied by reference TRBV5-8 and TRBJ2-1, is EAGVTQSPTHLIKTRGQQATLRCSPISGHTSVYWYQQALGLGLQFLLWYDEGEERNRGNFPPRFSGRQFPNYSSELNVNALELEDSALYLCASSWGASRGSSYNEQFFGPGTRLTVL.

The chain joins TRBV7-2 to TRBJ2-5; D is possibly TRBD1 (6 bases). Trimming stripped 1 base from V and 5 bases from J, with 17 bases between. The CDR3 totals 16 residues. Looked up from germline, CDR1 is SGHTA and CDR2 is FQGNSA. CDR3 nucleotide sequence: TGTGCCAGCAGCTTAGAGCGCAGGGGCACTTATGAGACCCAGTACTTC. Translated: CASSLERRGTYETQYF.

The chain combines TRBV6-2 or TRBV6-3 with TRBJ2-1; a weak D match, TRBD2 (6 bases). The germline V and J ends were trimmed by 2 bases and 4 bases, with 15 bases remaining between them. Germline V gene lookup returns CDR1 MNHEY and CDR2 SVGEGT. This CDR3 comprises 16 residues. The CDR3 DNA reads as TGTGCCAGCAGTTACCCACAGCGGGCATTATACAATGAGCAGTTCTTC. Translating gives CASSYPQRALYNEQFF.

This chain joins TRBV5-1 and TRBJ2-1; D might be TRBD2 (5 bases). The V end lost 4 bases, the J end lost 7 bases, and 12 bases lay between the germline ends. The CDR3 is 13 amino acids. In germline, CDR1 is SGHRS, CDR2 YFSETQ. CDR3 DNA sequence: TGCGCCAGCAGCCGACCTAGCCCGAATGAGCAGTTCTTC. Its protein is CASSRPSPNEQFF.

This clonotype has just a few counts. V gene TRBV7-2 combines with J gene TRBJ2-1, with 8 bases fitting TRBD1. Unmatched junction bases numbered 13, after V lost 5 bases and J lost 7 bases. This CDR3 region has 16 residues. The germline V gene encodes CDR1 SGHTA and CDR2 FQGNSA. DNA for the CDR3: TGTGCCAGCAGCGCTGGGACAGGAAAGGGCAGGAATGAGCAGTTCTTC. This encodes CASSAGTGKGRNEQFF.

This chain uses TRBV6-1 with TRBJ2-7; D is unclear. The CDR3 spans 18 residues. Germline-derived CDR1 and CDR2 are MNHNS and SASEGT. Trimming took off 6 bases at V and 1 base at J, with 25 bases between the two ends. The CDR3 region has the DNA TGTGCCAGCAGCCGTGCTGACACCCGAAGTCCGAATTCCTACGAGCAGTACTTC. As protein: CASSRADTRSPNSYEQYF.

This clonotype has just a few counts. This rearrangement joins TRBV20-1 to TRBJ1-5; 7 bases match TRBD1. V dropped 6 bases and J dropped 0; count of bases not matched to a gene: 11. The germline gives CDR1 DFQATT, CDR2 SNEGSKA (reference sequence). The CDR3 has 16 amino acids. CDR3 region: CSANPGGRNSNQPQHF. CDR3 nucleotides: TGCAGTGCAAACCCAGGGGGGCGGAATAGCAATCAGCCCCAGCATTTT.

The chain is built from TRBV6-5 and TRBJ1-5; 7 nucleotides align to TRBD1. This CDR3 contains 15 residues. CDR1 MNHEY and CDR2 SVGAGI come from the germline V gene. The J segment lost 2 bases and the V segment lost 1 base, leaving 2 bases of the junction unmatched. CDR3 sequence reads: CASSYWDSRNQPQHF. DNA of the CDR3: TGTGCCAGCAGTTACTGGGACAGTCGCAATCAGCCCCAGCATTTT.

This rearrangement joins TRBV9 to TRBJ2-3; D remains unclear. V was trimmed by 4 bases and J by 4 bases, leaving 10 bases between them. CDR1 and CDR2 (germline): SGDLS, YYNGEE. There are 13 residues in the CDR3. CDR3: CASSPQFSDTQYF. In DNA form, the CDR3 reads TGTGCCAGCAGCCCCCAGTTTTCAGATACGCAGTATTTT.

The J gene is TRBJ2-4, the V gene TRBV20-1; no reliable D call. The germline V and J ends were trimmed by 1 base and 0 bases, with 4 bases remaining between them. Germline assignment: CDR1 DFQATT and CDR2 SNEGSKA (reference sequence). This CDR3 has 13 residues. The CDR3 protein is CSARAGAKNIQYF. CDR3 bases: TGCAGTGCTAGAGCGGGAGCCAAAAACATTCAGTACTTC.

This chain joins TRBV20-1 and TRBJ2-7; no reliable D call. This CDR3 comprises 13 residues. Germline V gives CDR1 DFQATT, CDR2 SNEGSKA (reference sequence). Trimming removed 0 bases at V and 0 bases at J, with 6 bases between. Here the CDR3 DNA reads TGCAGTGCTAGAGACGGCCTCTCCTACGAGCAGTACTTC. Translation gives CSARDGLSYEQYF.